Below, one TCR beta chain is given with its context. Its specificity is unknown. Assay: immunoSEQ multiplex PCR; the TCRdb copy retains only in-frame clones and omits some. This table has under 150,000 clones, approximately 86% appearing once. Trimming removed 3 bases from V and 3 bases from J, with 15 bases in between. Germline V gene sequence: CDR1 SGHRS, CDR2 YFSETQ. The CDR3 runs to 15 residues. This specimen belongs to a study of cytomegalovirus exposure and HLA in healthy donors. Whole-study findings and limits: It was reported that the classifier diagnosed cytomegalovirus status with high specificity and sensitivity in both the original and validation cohorts.

What was sequenced was PBMCs. V is TRBV5-1 and J is TRBJ2-5; weak D call: TRBD1 (6 bases). The receptor was derived from a man younger than 35 in good health and CMV-seropositive. For the CDR3, the DNA is TGCGCCAGCAGCTCCCAACAGGGTGTGGAAGAGACCCAGTACTTC. This codes for CASSSQQGVEETQYF.